This T cell receptor beta chain originates from a study of chemoradiotherapy in HPV16-positive cancers. The data were produced by immunoSEQ multiplex PCR, yet TCRdb's version contains in-frame clones alone and is incomplete. The table records approximately 9,600 clones, about 80% of them present only once. The CDR3 length is 15 residues. V lost 1 base and J 5 bases, leaving 14 bases between the germline ends. Germline lookup yields CDR1 GTSNPN and CDR2 SVGIG (reference sequence). Over chemoradiotherapy, repertoires were sampled more than once. This clonotype was obtained from a human donor with HPV-associated anogenital cancer. The sample in question was tumor tissue, obtained from a patient who underwent chemoradiotherapy. The chain employs TRBV30 and TRBJ1-4; no reliable D call. The CDR3 is CAWSGLAERNEKLFF. The CDR3 DNA sequence: TGTGCCTGGAGTGGGCTCGCGGAAAGGAATGAAAAACTGTTTTTT.